This T cell receptor beta chain came from a study of blood T cell repertoires in COVID-19. Study in general: Specimens from acute and convalescent COVID-19 originated in the United States, Italy and Spain. PBMCs, B-cell-depleted T cells, or T cells provided the cDNA or gDNA that made up the material.

Germline V gene data show CDR1 as PRHDT and CDR2 as FYEKMQ (reference sequence). The CDR3 has 14 amino acids. Trimming took 1 base from V and 1 from J, leaving 7 bases between them. Authors' data handling: Reference gene primer amplification gave nucleated cell count estimates. Sequenced by immunoSEQ multiplex PCR; TCRdb stores in-frame clones only, minus some. That table is the source of V, J and clone size, and D and trimming were worked out from the DNA. The sample carries approximately 98,000 clones, around 90% recorded once. Sequencing was performed on peripheral blood. The sequence came from a human donor in a cohort sampled during active COVID-19. This chain links TRBV13 with TRBJ1-1; possible D gene TRBD1, 6 bases. CDR3 protein: CASSLDRENTEAFF. DNA for the CDR3: TGTGCCAGCAGCTTAGACAGGGAGAACACTGAAGCTTTCTTT.